This T cell receptor (beta chain) was identified in a study of blood T cell repertoires in COVID-19. V lost 0 bases, J lost 2 bases, and 9 bases stayed unmatched. CDR1 and CDR2 (germline): GTSNPN, SVGIG (reference sequence). This CDR3 comprises 17 residues. This clone occurred once. Method: immunoSEQ multiplex PCR; TCRdb's copy keeps in-frame clones and lacks some. The top ten clones hold about 1.2% of a sample with about 260,000 clones, 70% to 90% of them seen once. The receptor's source is a woman aged 40 to 50 with acute COVID-19. The chain employs TRBV30 and TRBJ2-3; 9 bases map to TRBD2. Sequenced sample: PBMCs or T cells enriched from blood (not recorded which). CDR3 DNA: TGTGCCTGGAGTGTAGGGGCTAGCGGGACACACACAGATACGCAGTATTTT. Translating it yields CAWSVGASGTHTDTQYF.